One sample yielded the 21 T cell receptor beta chains listed below, sequenced in a study of neoadjuvant anti-PD-1 for oral cavity cancer (dated by TCRdb to the early 2020s). Preparation of the library involved the immunoSEQ multiplex PCR assay. TCRdb retrieved this table from immuneACCESS and kept in-frame rearrangements only. Not all clones are present; in checked studies, unresolved V genes account for under half, and no reason is known for the remainder. This sample gives about 7,600 clones in total; 53% of them show up just once. The ten largest clones represent 12% of the sample. What this sample's time point label stands for: before neoadjuvant nivolumab. The source material was tumor tissue, sampled before nivolumab (anti-PD-1) treatment. These receptors were collected from a person aged 35-80 years with oral cavity squamous cell carcinoma.

This clone was seen only a few times. This rearrangement joins TRBV30 to TRBJ2-4; 8 bases agree with TRBD2. With 7 bases clipped from V and 6 bases from J, the junction kept 8 bases outside the gene matches. Germline CDR1 reads GTSNPN; CDR2 reads SVGIG (reference sequence). The CDR3 consists of 13 residues. CDR3 sequence reads: CAYRPGGGNIQYF. The CDR3 DNA sequence: TGTGCCTATCGCCCGGGGGGGGGAAACATTCAGTACTTC.

The J gene is TRBJ2-7, the V gene TRBV11-3; tentatively, D is TRBD2 (5 bases). The CDR3 runs to 13 residues. CDR1 is SGHNT and CDR2 is YENEEA in the germline V gene. The V end lost 3 bases, the J end lost 1 base, and 7 bases lay between the germline ends. As DNA, the CDR3 is TGTGCCAGCAGCTTTTCGGGATCCTACGAGCAGTACTTC. It encodes CASSFSGSYEQYF.

The chain combines TRBV14 with TRBJ2-5; 16 positions match TRBD2. V lost 3 bases to trimming and J lost 0 bases; unmatched junction nucleotides: 1. Germline loops: CDR1 SGHDN, CDR2 FVKESK. This CDR3 is built from 17 residues. The CDR3 is CASSQGLAGGYQETQYF. CDR3 DNA sequence: TGTGCCAGCAGCCAGGGACTAGCGGGAGGGTACCAAGAGACCCAGTACTTC.

The rearrangement links TRBV27 to TRBJ2-5; D not certain. The CDR3 extends over 12 amino acids. Trimming took 6 bases from V and 4 from J, leaving 9 bases between them. CDR1 is MNHEY, CDR2 SMNVEV, per germline (reference sequence). The CDR3 region has the DNA TGTGCCAGCAGGGGCGACGGAGAGACCCAGTACTTC. Translation: CASRGDGETQYF.

Only a few counts were recorded for this clone. The chain has TRBV20-1 and TRBJ2-5, with D uncertain. Germline V gives CDR1 DFQATT, CDR2 SNEGSKA (reference sequence). The CDR3 totals 11 residues. The V end was cut by 6 bases, the J end by 4 bases, with 9 bases between. CDR3 in amino acids: CSAPPRETQYF. The CDR3 bases are TGCAGTGCCCCCCCCAGAGAGACCCAGTACTTC.

A remark on this clone: Other DNA variants within this sample encode the same CDR3. The rearrangement uses TRBV11-2 and TRBJ2-7; D not certain. Germline CDR1 is SGHAT and CDR2 is FQNNGV. The CDR3 has 14 amino acids. V was shortened by 5 bases and J by 2 bases, with 13 bases between the two germline ends. The DNA of the CDR3 is TGTGCCAGCAGCCCTCGAGACTGGACCTACGAGCAGTACTTC. Amino acids: CASSPRDWTYEQYF.

This rearrangement joins TRBV5-4 to TRBJ2-7, with a weak D call TRBD2 (5 bases). The CDR3 spans 15 residues. Germline CDR1 is SGHNT and CDR2 is YYREEE (reference sequence). Between the trimmed V and J ends, which lost 1 base and 1 base, there was a span of 12 bases. The CDR3 DNA sequence: TGTGCCAGCAGCTTGAAAGCGGAACCATCCTACGAGCAGTACTTC. The encoded protein is CASSLKAEPSYEQYF.

This clone has only a few counts. The chain couples TRBV6-4 to TRBJ2-1; 7 nucleotides align to TRBD2. CDR3 length equals 15 residues. The germline gives CDR1 MRHNA, CDR2 SNTAGT. The V and J ends lost 0 bases and 9 bases, in that order; junction bases with no gene match: 8. The CDR3 DNA is TGTGCCAGCAGTGACTCGGTGGGGGGGGTCAGTGAGCAGTTCTTC. It encodes CASSDSVGGVSEQFF.

This clone was observed a few times. This chain links TRBV6-1 with TRBJ2-2, with a possible D match to TRBD2 (6 bases). CDR1 and CDR2 from the germline V gene are MNHNS and SASEGT. This CDR3 spans 14 amino acids. V gave up 6 bases and J gave up 1 base, with 9 bases separating them. The CDR3 coding sequence is TGTGCCAGCAGGGTGGAGGGGAACACCGGGGAGCTGTTTTTT. It translates to CASRVEGNTGELFF.

The chain joins TRBV7-9 to TRBJ2-2; 9 nucleotides line up with TRBD2. Per germline, CDR1 SEHNR and CDR2 FQNEAQ (reference sequence). V shed 4 bases and J 5 bases; nucleotides not matched to a gene: 2. CDR3 size: 14 residues. CDR3 loop: CASSSSGVTGELFF. The CDR3 DNA sequence: TGTGCCAGCAGCTCTAGCGGGGTTACCGGGGAGCTGTTTTTT.

The J gene is TRBJ1-1, the V gene TRBV5-1; D is undetermined. The CDR3 has 14 amino acids. With 6 bases removed from V and 0 bases from J, the gap between germline ends came to 12 bases. CDR1 is SGHRS and CDR2 is YFSETQ in the germline V gene. CDR3 bases: TGCGCCAGCACTTGGCAGAACATGAACACTGAAGCTTTCTTT. Its translation: CASTWQNMNTEAFF.

This chain uses TRBV11-3 with TRBJ1-1; D is unclear. The CDR3 covers 13 residues. CDR1 and CDR2 (germline): SGHNT, YENEEA. The V gene lost 2 bases and the J gene lost 1 base, with 5 bases spanning the gap. The CDR3 loop reads CASSLRRNTEAFF. The CDR3 DNA reads TGTGCCAGCAGCTTAAGGAGGAACACTGAAGCTTTCTTT.

DNA of the CDR3: TGTGCCAGCAGCAGGGAACAGGTCCGCGGAGAGTACCAAGAGACCCAGTACTTC. Protein: CASSREQVRGEYQETQYF. The chain couples TRBV9 to TRBJ2-5; tentative D call: TRBD1 (5 bases). The germline V and J ends were trimmed by 4 bases and 0 bases, with 22 bases remaining between them. The CDR3 spans 18 residues. Germline V gene sequence: CDR1 SGDLS, CDR2 YYNGEE.

V is TRBV5-1 and J is TRBJ2-3, with 7 bases lining up with TRBD2. Germline assignment: CDR1 SGHRS and CDR2 YFSETQ. CDR3 length: 13 amino acids. The V and J ends lost 4 bases and 6 bases, in that order; junction bases with no gene match: 5. The CDR3 nucleotides are TGCGCCAGCAGCCCGGGACTACCCGATACGCAGTATTTT. Translated: CASSPGLPDTQYF.

This clone appeared a few times. J is TRBJ2-7 and V is TRBV7-8; TRBD2 matches 7 bases. Germline CDR1 is SGHVS and CDR2 is FQNEAQ. J gave up 9 bases and V 4 bases, and 15 bases lay outside the gene matches. This CDR3 is 15 amino acids long. CDR3 in DNA: TGTGCCAGCAGCTCCAAACGACTAGCCCACGGCGTGCAGTACTTC. Translation: CASSSKRLAHGVQYF.

This clone showed up just a few times. The chain couples TRBV4-2 to TRBJ2-7, with 13 nucleotides matching TRBD2. The CDR3 has 17 amino acids. Germline trimming cut 0 bases from V and 0 bases from J; bases unmatched to any gene: 2. The V gene's germline CDR1 is LGHNA and CDR2 YNFKEQ. CDR3 sequence: CASSQDGTSGNSYEQYF. Written as DNA, the CDR3 is TGTGCCAGCAGCCAAGACGGGACTAGCGGGAACTCCTACGAGCAGTACTTC.

This clone came up a few times. The rearrangement joins TRBV30 to TRBJ1-2; D unresolved. The length of the CDR3 is 15 residues. The germline V gene encodes CDR1 GTSNPN and CDR2 SVGIG (reference sequence). The V end lost 2 bases, the J end lost 6 bases, and 19 bases lay between the germline ends. Here the CDR3 DNA reads TGTGCCTGGAGTTCTACTCCCCGGCCTTGGGATGGCTACACCTTC. Translating it yields CAWSSTPRPWDGYTF.

This rearrangement joins TRBV28 to TRBJ2-1; TRBD2 agrees at 10 bases. The CDR3 is 16 amino acids. The germline V gene has CDR1 MDHEN and CDR2 SYDVKM. Trimming at V came to 5 bases and at J to 1 base, leaving 5 bases not matched to a gene. The CDR3 spells CASSPSSGRSYNEQFF. The CDR3 DNA sequence: TGTGCCAGCAGTCCCTCTAGCGGGAGATCCTACAATGAGCAGTTCTTC.

This clone has more than one count but fewer than ten. The J gene is TRBJ2-7, the V gene TRBV11-2, with 14 bases lining up with TRBD2. V shed 5 bases, J shed 3 bases, and the junction held 3 bases outside the gene matches. Germline V lookup: CDR1 SGHAT, CDR2 FQNNGV. This CDR3 is built from 15 residues. The CDR3 nucleotides are TGTGCCAGCAGCGCGGGACTAGCGGGAGTCTACGAGCAGTACTTC. Its protein product is CASSAGLAGVYEQYF.

The chain uses TRBV7-9 and TRBJ2-3; D is unclear. The CDR3 consists of 15 residues. Trimming took 6 bases from V and 1 from J, leaving 14 bases between them. From germline, CDR1 is SEHNR and CDR2 FQNEAQ (reference sequence). The chain's CDR3 is CASRLGPWGTDTQYF. The DNA of the CDR3 is TGTGCCAGCAGGCTCGGGCCTTGGGGCACAGATACGCAGTATTTT.

This clone was recorded only once. The rearrangement uses TRBV28 and TRBJ1-2; 7 nucleotides match TRBD1. The CDR3 runs 16 residues. Germline V CDR1 and CDR2: MDHEN, SYDVKM. The J segment lost 1 base and the V segment lost 4 bases, leaving 9 bases of the junction unmatched. The CDR3 is CASSSEWDSLNYGYTF. The CDR3 region has the DNA TGTGCCAGCAGTTCTGAGTGGGACAGCCTTAACTATGGCTACACCTTC.